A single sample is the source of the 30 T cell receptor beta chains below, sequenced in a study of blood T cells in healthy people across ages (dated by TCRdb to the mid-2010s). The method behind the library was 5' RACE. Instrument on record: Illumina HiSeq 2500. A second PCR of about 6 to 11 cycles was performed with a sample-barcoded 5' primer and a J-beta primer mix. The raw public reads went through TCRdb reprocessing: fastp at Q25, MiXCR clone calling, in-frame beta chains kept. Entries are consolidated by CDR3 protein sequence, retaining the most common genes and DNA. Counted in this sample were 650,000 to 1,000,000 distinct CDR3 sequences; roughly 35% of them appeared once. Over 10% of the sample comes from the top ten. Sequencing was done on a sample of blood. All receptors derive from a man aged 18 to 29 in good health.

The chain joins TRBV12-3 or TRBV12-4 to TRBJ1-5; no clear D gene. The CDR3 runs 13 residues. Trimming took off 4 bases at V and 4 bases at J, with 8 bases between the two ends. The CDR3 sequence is CASSSGKNQPQHF. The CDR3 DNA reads TGTGCCAGCAGTTCTGGGAAAAATCAGCCCCAGCATTTT.

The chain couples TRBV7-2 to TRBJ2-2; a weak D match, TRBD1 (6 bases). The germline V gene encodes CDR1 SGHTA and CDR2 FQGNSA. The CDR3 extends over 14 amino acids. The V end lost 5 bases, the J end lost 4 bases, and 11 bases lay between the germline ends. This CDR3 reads CASSVQGSTGELFF. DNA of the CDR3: TGTGCCAGCAGCGTTCAGGGGAGCACCGGGGAGCTGTTTTTT.

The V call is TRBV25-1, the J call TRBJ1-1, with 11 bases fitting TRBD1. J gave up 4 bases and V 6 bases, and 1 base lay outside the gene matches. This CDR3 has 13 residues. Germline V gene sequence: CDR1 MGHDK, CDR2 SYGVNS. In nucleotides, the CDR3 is TGTGCCAGCAGGGGGACAGGGGGCACTGAAGCTTTCTTT. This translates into CASRGTGGTEAFF.

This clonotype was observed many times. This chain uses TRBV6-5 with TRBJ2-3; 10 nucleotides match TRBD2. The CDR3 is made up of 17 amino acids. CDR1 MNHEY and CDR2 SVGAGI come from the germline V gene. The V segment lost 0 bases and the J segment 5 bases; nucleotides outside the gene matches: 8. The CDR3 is CASSYSMIAGGEDTQYF. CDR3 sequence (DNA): TGTGCCAGCAGTTACTCGATGATAGCGGGGGGAGAAGATACGCAGTATTTT.

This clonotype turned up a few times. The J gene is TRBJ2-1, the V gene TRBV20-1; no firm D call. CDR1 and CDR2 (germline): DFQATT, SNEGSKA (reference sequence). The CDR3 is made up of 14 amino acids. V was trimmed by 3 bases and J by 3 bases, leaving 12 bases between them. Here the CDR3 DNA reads TGCAGTGCTAGGGTCCTCTCGGACTACAATGAGCAGTTCTTC. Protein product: CSARVLSDYNEQFF.

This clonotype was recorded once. The CDR3 coding sequence is TGTGCCAGCAGTTTACGGGACGGGGGTGAAAAACTGTTTTTT. Its protein product is CASSLRDGGEKLFF. V gene TRBV27 combines with J gene TRBJ1-4; a weak D match, TRBD1 (5 bases). This CDR3 has 14 residues. V was pared by 2 bases and J by 7 bases, with 11 bases between. CDR1 is MNHEY, CDR2 SMNVEV, per germline (reference sequence).

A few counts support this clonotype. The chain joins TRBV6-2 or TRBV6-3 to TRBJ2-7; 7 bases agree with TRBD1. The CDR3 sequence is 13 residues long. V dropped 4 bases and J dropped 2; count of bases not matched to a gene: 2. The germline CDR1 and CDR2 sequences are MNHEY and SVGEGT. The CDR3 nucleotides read TGTGCCAGCAGTTGGGGACAGCCCTACGAGCAGTACTTC. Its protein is CASSWGQPYEQYF.

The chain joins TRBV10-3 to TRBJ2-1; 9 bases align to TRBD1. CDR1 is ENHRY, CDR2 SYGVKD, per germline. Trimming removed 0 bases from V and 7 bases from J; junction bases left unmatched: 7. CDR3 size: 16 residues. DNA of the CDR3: TGTGCCATCAGTGAGTCAACGGGACAGGGTGGAAATGAGCAGTTCTTC. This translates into CAISESTGQGGNEQFF.

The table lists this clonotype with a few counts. The CDR3 sequence: CSATRGQENQPQHF. The CDR3 region has the DNA TGCAGTGCTACCCGGGGACAGGAAAATCAGCCCCAGCATTTT. The V call is TRBV20-1, the J call TRBJ1-5; 8 nucleotides agree with TRBD1. The CDR3 has 14 amino acids. Per the germline V gene, CDR1 is DFQATT and CDR2 is SNEGSKA (reference sequence). J was trimmed by 4 bases and V by 4 bases; bases with no gene match: 6.

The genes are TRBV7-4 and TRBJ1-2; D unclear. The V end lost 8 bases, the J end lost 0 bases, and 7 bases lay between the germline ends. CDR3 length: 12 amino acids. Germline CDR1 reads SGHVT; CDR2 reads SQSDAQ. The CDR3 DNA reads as TGTGCCAGCCATCTCGCTAACTATGGCTACACCTTC. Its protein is CASHLANYGYTF.

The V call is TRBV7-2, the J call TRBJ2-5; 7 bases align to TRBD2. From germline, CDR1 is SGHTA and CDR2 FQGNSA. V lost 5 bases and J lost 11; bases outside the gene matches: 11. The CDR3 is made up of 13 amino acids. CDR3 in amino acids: CASSPGLHNEQYF. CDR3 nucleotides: TGTGCCAGCAGCCCGGGACTACACAATGAGCAGTACTTC.

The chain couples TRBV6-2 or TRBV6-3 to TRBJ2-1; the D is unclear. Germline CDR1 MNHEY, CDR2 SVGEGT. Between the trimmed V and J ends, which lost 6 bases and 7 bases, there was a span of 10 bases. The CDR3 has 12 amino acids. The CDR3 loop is CASSLIPNEQFF. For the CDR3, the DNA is TGTGCCAGCAGCCTTATCCCTAATGAGCAGTTCTTC.

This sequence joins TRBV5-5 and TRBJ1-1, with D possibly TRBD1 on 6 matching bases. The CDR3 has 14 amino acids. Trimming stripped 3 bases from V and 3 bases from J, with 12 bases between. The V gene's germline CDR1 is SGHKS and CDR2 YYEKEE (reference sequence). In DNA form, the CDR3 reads TGTGCCAGCAGCTGGGGGCAGGGGCACACTGAAGCTTTCTTT. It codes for CASSWGQGHTEAFF.

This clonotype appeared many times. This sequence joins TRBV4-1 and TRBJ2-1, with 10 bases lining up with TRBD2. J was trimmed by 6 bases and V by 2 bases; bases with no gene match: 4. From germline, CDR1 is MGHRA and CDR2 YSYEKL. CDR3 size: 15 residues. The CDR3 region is CASSQTSGDTNEQFF. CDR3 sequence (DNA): TGCGCCAGCAGCCAAACTAGCGGGGATACCAATGAGCAGTTCTTC.

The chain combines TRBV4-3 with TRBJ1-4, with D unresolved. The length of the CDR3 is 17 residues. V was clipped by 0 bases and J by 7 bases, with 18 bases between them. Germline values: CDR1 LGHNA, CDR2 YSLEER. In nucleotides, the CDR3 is TGCGCCAGCAGCCAAGAGTCAGGTGGGAGTCGCTCTGAAAAACTGTTTTTT. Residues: CASSQESGGSRSEKLFF.

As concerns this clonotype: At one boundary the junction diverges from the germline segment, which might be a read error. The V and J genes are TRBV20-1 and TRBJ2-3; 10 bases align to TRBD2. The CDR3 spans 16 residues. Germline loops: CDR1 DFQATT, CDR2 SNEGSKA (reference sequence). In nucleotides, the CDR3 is TGCAGTGCTGGAGCGGGGGGGCCTCGTAGCACAGATACGCGGTATTTT. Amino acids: CSAGAGGPRSTDTRYF.

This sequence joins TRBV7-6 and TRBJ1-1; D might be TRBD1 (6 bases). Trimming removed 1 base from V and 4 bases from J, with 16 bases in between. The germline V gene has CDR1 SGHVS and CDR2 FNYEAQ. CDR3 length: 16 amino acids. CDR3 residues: CASSLGARGDPTEAFF. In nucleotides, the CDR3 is TGTGCCAGCAGCTTAGGGGCGAGGGGGGATCCCACTGAAGCTTTCTTT.

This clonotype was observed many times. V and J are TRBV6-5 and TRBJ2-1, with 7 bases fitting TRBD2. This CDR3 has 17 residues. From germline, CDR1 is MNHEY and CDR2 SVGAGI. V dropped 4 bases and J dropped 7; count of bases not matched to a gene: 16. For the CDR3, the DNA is TGTGCCAGCAGTTCTCGGAGACTAGCCCTTTTAGGAAATGAGCAGTTCTTC. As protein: CASSSRRLALLGNEQFF.

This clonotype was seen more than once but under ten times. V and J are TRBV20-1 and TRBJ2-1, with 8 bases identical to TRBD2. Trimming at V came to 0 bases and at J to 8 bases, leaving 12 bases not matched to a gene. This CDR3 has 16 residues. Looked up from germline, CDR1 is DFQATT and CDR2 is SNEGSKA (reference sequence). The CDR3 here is CSARDVAGPLVDEQFF. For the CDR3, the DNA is TGCAGTGCTAGAGACGTAGCGGGGCCCTTGGTGGATGAGCAGTTCTTC.

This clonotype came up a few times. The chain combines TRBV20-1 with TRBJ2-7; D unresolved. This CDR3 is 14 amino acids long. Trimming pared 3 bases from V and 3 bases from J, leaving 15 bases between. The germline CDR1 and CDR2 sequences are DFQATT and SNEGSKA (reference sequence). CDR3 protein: CSARVDQEIYEQYF. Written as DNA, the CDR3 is TGCAGTGCTAGGGTAGACCAAGAGATCTACGAGCAGTACTTC.

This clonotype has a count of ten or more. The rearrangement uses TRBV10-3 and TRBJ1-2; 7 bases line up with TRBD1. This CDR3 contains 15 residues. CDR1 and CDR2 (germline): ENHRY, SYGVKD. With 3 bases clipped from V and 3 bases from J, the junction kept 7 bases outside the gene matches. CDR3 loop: CAISDHRGYDYGYTF. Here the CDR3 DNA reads TGTGCCATCAGTGACCACAGGGGTTACGACTATGGCTACACCTTC.

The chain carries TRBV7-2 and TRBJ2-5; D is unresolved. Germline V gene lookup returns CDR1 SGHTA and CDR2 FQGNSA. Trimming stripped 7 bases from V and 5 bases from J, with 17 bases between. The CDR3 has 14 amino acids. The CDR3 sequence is CASTETSLGETQYF. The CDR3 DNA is TGTGCCAGCACCGAAACCTCTCTCGGGGAGACCCAGTACTTC.

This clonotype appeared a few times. The CDR3 sequence is CSARLSSTANQPQHF. The CDR3 bases are TGCAGTGCTCGCCTGAGTTCAACAGCGAATCAGCCCCAGCATTTT. The chain uses TRBV20-1 and TRBJ1-5; D ambiguous. CDR3 length: 15 residues. V lost 5 bases to trimming and J lost 4 bases, with 18 bases between them. CDR1 and CDR2 from the germline V gene are DFQATT and SNEGSKA (reference sequence).

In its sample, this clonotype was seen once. CDR3 in DNA: TGTGCTAGTGGTCTCAGACCCCAGGGTAGGGGGGAAGCTTTCTTT. Translated, it gives CASGLRPQGRGEAFF. The rearrangement joins TRBV12-5 to TRBJ1-1, with D possibly matching TRBD1 (6 bases). Germline CDR1 and CDR2: LGHNT and FRNRAP. CDR3 length: 15 amino acids. Trimming stripped 5 bases from V and 8 bases from J, with 21 bases between.

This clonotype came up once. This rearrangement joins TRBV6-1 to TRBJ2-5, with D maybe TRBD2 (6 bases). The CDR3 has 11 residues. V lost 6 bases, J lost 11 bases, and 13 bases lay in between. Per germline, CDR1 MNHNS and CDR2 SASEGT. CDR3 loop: CASRRGRGQYF. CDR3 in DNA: TGTGCCAGCAGGAGAGGTCGGGGGCAGTACTTC.

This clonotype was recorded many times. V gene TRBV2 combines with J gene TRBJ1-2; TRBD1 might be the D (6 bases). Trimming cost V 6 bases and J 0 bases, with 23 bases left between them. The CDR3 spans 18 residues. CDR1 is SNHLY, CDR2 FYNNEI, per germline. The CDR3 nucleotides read TGTGCCAGCAGAGCAATCACAGGGCCATCTACTTCTAACTATGGCTACACCTTC. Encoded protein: CASRAITGPSTSNYGYTF.

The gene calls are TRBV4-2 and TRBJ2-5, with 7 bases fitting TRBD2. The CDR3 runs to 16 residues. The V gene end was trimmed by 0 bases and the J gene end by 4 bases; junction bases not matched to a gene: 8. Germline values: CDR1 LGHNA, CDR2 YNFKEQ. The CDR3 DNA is TGTGCCAGCAGCCAAGAAGTCCAGCGGGGAGGAGAGACCCAGTACTTC. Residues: CASSQEVQRGGETQYF.

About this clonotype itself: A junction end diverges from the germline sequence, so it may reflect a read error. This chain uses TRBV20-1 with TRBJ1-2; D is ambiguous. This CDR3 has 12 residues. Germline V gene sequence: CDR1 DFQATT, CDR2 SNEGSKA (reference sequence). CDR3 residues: CSASSHNYDYTF. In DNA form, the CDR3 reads TGCAGTGCTAGTTCACATAATTATGACTACACCTTC.

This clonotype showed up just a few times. The CDR3 sequence: CAIRESLSSYNEQFF. The CDR3 bases are TGTGCCATCAGAGAAAGTCTAAGCTCCTACAATGAGCAGTTCTTC. This sequence joins TRBV10-3 and TRBJ2-1; D is unresolved. Germline CDR1 is ENHRY and CDR2 is SYGVKD. This CDR3 has 15 amino acids. V dropped 6 bases and J dropped 0 bases, with 12 bases sitting between them.

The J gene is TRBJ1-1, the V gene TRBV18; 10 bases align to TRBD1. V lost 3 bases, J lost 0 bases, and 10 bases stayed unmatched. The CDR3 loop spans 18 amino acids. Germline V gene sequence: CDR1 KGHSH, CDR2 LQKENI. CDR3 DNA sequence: TGTGCCAGCTCACCCACGGGACAGGGGCTCCTAATGAACACTGAAGCTTTCTTT. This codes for CASSPTGQGLLMNTEAFF.